This passage covers 10 T cell receptor beta chains from one sample sequenced in a study of identical twins' blood T cells. TCRdb ran MiXCR on the 5' RACE reads and lists one entry per CDR3 protein. The sample includes hundreds of thousands of distinct CDR3 sequences, over 25% of them seen just once. The sequencing sample was made of PBMCs. These receptors all come from a woman aged 18 to 50 in good health.

This clonotype was detected only a few times. The chain is built from TRBV7-2 and TRBJ1-3; the D gene is possibly TRBD1 (6 bases). CDR1 SGHTA and CDR2 FQGNSA come from the germline V gene. Trimming shortened V by 3 bases and J by 3 bases, and 12 bases separated the two germline ends. CDR3 length: 15 amino acids. The CDR3 region is CASSFASGVGNTIYF. The DNA for the CDR3 is TGTGCCAGCAGCTTCGCGTCAGGGGTTGGAAACACCATATATTTT.

To note about this clonotype: One end of the junction is discordant with germline, which a read error may explain. The chain recombines TRBV3-1 with TRBJ2-2, with D tentatively TRBD2 (5 bases). Germline CDR1 reads LGHDT; CDR2 reads YNNKEL (reference sequence). The CDR3 consists of 12 residues. CDR3 bases: TGTGCCGGCAGCCAAGCGGCCGGGGAGCTGTTTTTT. It encodes CAGSQAAGELFF.

This chain links TRBV5-1 with TRBJ1-1; D gene ambiguous. Trimming stripped 8 bases from V and 1 base from J, with 12 bases between. The V gene's germline CDR1 is SGHRS and CDR2 YFSETQ. The CDR3 length is 13 residues. The CDR3 is CASTGYSNTEAFF. Here the CDR3 DNA reads TGCGCCAGTACCGGTTACTCGAACACTGAAGCTTTCTTT.

About this clonotype itself: One end of the junction varies from germline; a read error may be responsible. V usage is TRBV20-1 and J usage is TRBJ2-3; TRBD2 matches 8 bases. The germline gives CDR1 DFQATT, CDR2 SNEGSKA (reference sequence). CDR3 length equals 15 residues. This chain's CDR3 is CSDRDRLAHPDTQYF. In DNA form, the CDR3 reads TGCAGTGATAGAGACCGACTAGCGCACCCAGATACGCAGTATTTT.

This sequence joins TRBV20-1 and TRBJ2-3; D is ambiguous. The V gene's germline CDR1 is DFQATT and CDR2 SNEGSKA (reference sequence). Deletions cut 5 bases from V and 0 bases from J, with 9 bases between. CDR3 size: 13 residues. The CDR3 protein is CSARTRSTDTQYF. The CDR3 DNA follows: TGCAGTGCTCGGACCCGGAGCACAGATACGCAGTATTTT.

The table lists this clonotype with a few counts. The chain is built from TRBV20-1 and TRBJ2-7, with 12 positions matching TRBD2. The V and J ends lost 6 bases and 6 bases, in that order; junction bases with no gene match: 12. The CDR3 runs 15 residues. Germline loops: CDR1 DFQATT, CDR2 SNEGSKA (reference sequence). CDR3 sequence (DNA): TGCAGTGCAAGGACTAGCGGGACAATGCTCCCCGAGCAGTACTTC. Translation gives CSARTSGTMLPEQYF.

This clonotype showed up just a few times. This rearrangement joins TRBV5-6 to TRBJ2-3, with a tentative D call TRBD2 (5 bases). The CDR3 covers 13 residues. Trimming removed 0 bases at V and 4 bases at J, with 6 bases between. CDR1 is SGHDT, CDR2 YYEEEE, per germline. The CDR3 nucleotides read TGTGCCAGCAGCTTGGTACTAGCAGATACGCAGTATTTT. This translates into CASSLVLADTQYF.

The chain has TRBV9 and TRBJ1-5; TRBD1 is a possible D gene (5 bases). The CDR3 consists of 14 residues. Looked up from germline, CDR1 is SGDLS and CDR2 is YYNGEE. V shed 1 base and J shed 5 bases, with 10 bases lying between them. CDR3 residues: CASSVQGIDQPQHF. The CDR3 DNA sequence: TGTGCCAGCAGCGTACAGGGTATTGATCAGCCCCAGCATTTT.

This rearrangement joins TRBV20-1 to TRBJ1-1; the D is unclear. Germline CDR1 is DFQATT and CDR2 is SNEGSKA (reference sequence). The CDR3 is made up of 13 amino acids. With 5 bases removed from V and 0 bases from J, the gap between germline ends came to 10 bases. The CDR3 here is CSAQREMNTEAFF. In DNA, the CDR3 is TGCAGTGCTCAGAGGGAAATGAACACTGAAGCTTTCTTT.

The chain is built from TRBV18 and TRBJ1-5; no definite D call. Germline-derived CDR1 and CDR2 are KGHSH and LQKENI. Trimming stripped 0 bases from V and 0 bases from J, with 9 bases between. The CDR3 spans 16 residues. The CDR3 sequence: CASSPPNSYSNQPQHF. CDR3 in DNA: TGTGCCAGCTCACCACCCAACAGTTATAGCAATCAGCCCCAGCATTTT.